One sample yielded the 17 T cell receptor beta chains listed below, sequenced in a study of T cell responses to AZD1222 COVID-19 vaccine. TCRdb's copy holds only in-frame clones and misses some; the assay was immunoSEQ multiplex PCR. The table shows tens of thousands of clones, with 86% occurring only once. Sequences were derived from peripheral blood, sampled on day 0 of AZD1222 vaccination. The receptor source for this set is an adult in good health.

This chain joins TRBV7-3 and TRBJ2-7, with a possible D match to TRBD1 (5 bases). V lost 1 base and J 4 bases, leaving 11 bases between the germline ends. CDR3 length: 14 residues. CDR1 is SGHTA, CDR2 FQGTGA, per germline. The CDR3 bases are TGTGCCAGCAGCTTAATTGGGCAGGGTTACGAGCAGTACTTC. Its translation is CASSLIGQGYEQYF. Together with reference TRBV7-3 and TRBJ2-7, the CDR3 gives the full variable domain: GAGVSQTPSNKVTEKGKYVELRCDPISGHTALYWYRQSLGQGPEFLIYFQGTGAADDSGLPNDRFFAVRPEGSVSTLKIQRTERGDSAVYLCASSLIGQGYEQYFGPGTRLTVT.

The chain employs TRBV5-6 and TRBJ1-2; 7 bases match TRBD1. This CDR3 spans 14 amino acids. The germline gives CDR1 SGHDT, CDR2 YYEEEE. J was trimmed by 7 bases and V by 3 bases; bases with no gene match: 9. In DNA form, the CDR3 reads TGTGCCAGCAGCTCGCCCAGCAGGGGGGCTGGCTACACCTTC. This gives the protein CASSSPSRGAGYTF.

The chain joins TRBV11-2 to TRBJ1-1, with 7 nucleotides matching TRBD1. The CDR3 has 15 amino acids. J was trimmed by 2 bases and V by 1 base; bases with no gene match: 4. Germline V lookup: CDR1 SGHAT, CDR2 FQNNGV. The CDR3 nucleotides are TGTGCCAGCAGCTTAGTCAGGGGGGCCAACACTGAAGCTTTCTTT. Protein sequence: CASSLVRGANTEAFF.

The gene calls are TRBV19 and TRBJ2-5; D perhaps matches TRBD1 (5 bases). Germline V gene data show CDR1 as LNHDA and CDR2 as SQIVND (reference sequence). V lost 7 bases and J 2 bases, leaving 11 bases between the germline ends. The CDR3 is 13 amino acids. The CDR3 coding sequence is TGTGCCAGTAACCAGGGCAGGCAAGAGACCCAGTACTTC. Translation: CASNQGRQETQYF.

This clone was counted between two and nine times. In nucleotides, the CDR3 is TGTGCCACCAGCCCTCGTAGGACAGGGAACACAGATACGCAGTATTTT. Translating it yields CATSPRRTGNTDTQYF. This chain links TRBV15 with TRBJ2-3; 8 bases map to TRBD1. V was clipped by 5 bases and J by 2 bases; unmatched bases: 9. Per the germline V gene, CDR1 is LNHNV and CDR2 is YYDKDF (reference sequence). This CDR3 is built from 16 residues.

The chain has TRBV29-1 and TRBJ2-6, with 7 bases aligning to TRBD1. Germline CDR1 is SQVTM and CDR2 is ANQGSEA. Unmatched junction bases numbered 7, after V lost 7 bases and J lost 7 bases. The length of the CDR3 is 13 residues. In nucleotides, the CDR3 is TGCAGCGCGACAGGGCCGGGCGCCAACGTCCTGACTTTC. Translated, it gives CSATGPGANVLTF.

V is TRBV19 and J is TRBJ2-3, with D hard to call. Trimming removed 5 bases at V and 0 bases at J, with 9 bases between. Germline V gives CDR1 LNHDA, CDR2 SQIVND (reference sequence). The CDR3 totals 14 residues. DNA for the CDR3: TGTGCCAGTAGTTTAATGGAAAGCACAGATACGCAGTATTTT. Residues: CASSLMESTDTQYF.

The V call is TRBV4-2, the J call TRBJ1-5, with 10 bases that match TRBD1. The V segment lost 3 bases and the J segment 3 bases; nucleotides outside the gene matches: 5. Germline V gene data show CDR1 as LGHNA and CDR2 as YNFKEQ. The CDR3 loop spans 16 amino acids. CDR3 sequence (DNA): TGTGCCAGCAGCCAGAGACAGGGGGCGCACAATCAGCCCCAGCATTTT. Its protein is CASSQRQGAHNQPQHF.

The rearrangement joins TRBV19 to TRBJ1-1, with D possibly being TRBD1 (5 bases). This CDR3 contains 13 residues. Germline V gene lookup returns CDR1 LNHDA and CDR2 SQIVND (reference sequence). The V gene lost 4 bases and the J gene lost 1 base, with 7 bases spanning the gap. The CDR3 DNA reads TGTGCCAGTAGTACAGGGTGGAACACTGAAGCTTTCTTT. Its translation: CASSTGWNTEAFF.

As for this clone: The identical CDR3 is also encoded by other nucleotide sequences in the sample. The rearrangement links TRBV6-4 to TRBJ2-2, with D perhaps matching TRBD2 (5 bases). Germline assignment: CDR1 MRHNA and CDR2 SNTAGT. V was cut by 3 bases and J by 4 bases, with 6 bases left in between. The CDR3 is 13 amino acids. CDR3: CASSEGSTGELFF. In DNA form, the CDR3 reads TGTGCCAGCAGTGAGGGGAGCACCGGGGAGCTGTTTTTT.

The J gene is TRBJ2-3, the V gene TRBV7-8; 9 nucleotides line up with TRBD2. Germline loops: CDR1 SGHVS, CDR2 FQNEAQ. The CDR3 covers 18 residues. Trimming cost V 4 bases and J 6 bases; bases outside gene matches: 17. The CDR3 DNA reads as TGTGCCAGCAGCTCTCGACTCGCGGGGGGGCGGGGAGCGGATACGCAGTATTTT. Its protein product is CASSSRLAGGRGADTQYF. Full variable domain (rest looked up from reference TRBV7-8 and TRBJ2-3): GAGVSQSPRYKVAKRGQDVALRCDPISGHVSLFWYQQALGQGPEFLTYFQNEAQLDKSGLPSDRFFAERPEGSVSTLKIQRTQQEDSAVYLCASSSRLAGGRGADTQYFGPGTRLTVL.

The V gene is TRBV2, the J gene TRBJ2-3; D gene ambiguous. The CDR3 is 12 residues long. Per germline, CDR1 SNHLY and CDR2 FYNNEI. V was trimmed by 4 bases and J by 4 bases, leaving 6 bases between them. DNA of the CDR3: TGTGCCAGCAGTGTTGGAGCAGATACGCAGTATTTT. Amino acids: CASSVGADTQYF. Full variable domain (outside the CDR3, taken from reference TRBV2 and TRBJ2-3): EPEVTQTPSHQVTQMGQEVILRCVPISNHLYFYWYRQILGQKVEFLVSFYNNEISEKSEIFDDQFSVERPDGSNFTLKIRSTKLEDSAMYFCASSVGADTQYFGPGTRLTVL.

The V call is TRBV12-3 or TRBV12-4, the J call TRBJ1-1, with D uncertain. V was pared by 1 base and J by 11 bases, with 11 bases between. The CDR3 has 12 residues. The CDR3 loop is CASSLGREAAFF. The CDR3 DNA sequence: TGTGCCAGCAGTTTAGGGAGGGAGGCGGCTTTCTTT.

The chain couples TRBV19 to TRBJ2-7, with 7 bases that match TRBD1. CDR3 length: 12 residues. Germline loops: CDR1 LNHDA, CDR2 SQIVND (reference sequence). Trimming took 10 bases from V and 5 from J; bases not matched to a gene: 8. For the CDR3, the DNA is TGTGCCACCTCGGACAGGCGCAACGAGCAGTACTTC. Protein: CATSDRRNEQYF.

J is TRBJ1-1 and V is TRBV11-3; possible D gene TRBD1, 6 bases. Germline CDR1 reads SGHNT; CDR2 reads YENEEA. V was clipped by 0 bases and J by 7 bases, with 12 bases between them. This CDR3 has 14 residues. The CDR3 region has the DNA TGTGCCAGCAGCTTAGAAGGGGGGCGTAGTGAAGCTTTCTTT. It specifies CASSLEGGRSEAFF.

V gene TRBV7-9 combines with J gene TRBJ2-7; D is possibly TRBD2 (5 bases). This CDR3 region has 14 residues. Per germline, CDR1 SEHNR and CDR2 FQNEAQ (reference sequence). Trimming left V 5 bases short and J 4 bases short, with 15 bases between. CDR3 sequence reads: CASSLSGVSYEQYF. In DNA, the CDR3 is TGTGCCAGCAGCCTCTCCGGGGTTTCGTACGAGCAGTACTTC.

The V and J genes are TRBV30 and TRBJ2-3; tentative D call: TRBD2 (6 bases). This CDR3 spans 14 amino acids. From germline, CDR1 is GTSNPN and CDR2 SVGIG (reference sequence). V was clipped by 0 bases and J by 1 base, with 8 bases between them. This CDR3 is CAWSVGGGTDTQYF. The CDR3 DNA reads TGTGCCTGGAGTGTCGGGGGAGGCACAGATACGCAGTATTTT.